This T cell receptor (beta chain) was retrieved from a study of T cells after yellow fever vaccination (dated by TCRdb to about 2019). Regarding the complete study: The SMART-Seq v4 Ultra Low Input RNA kit was used to prepare libraries from fractions with low cell numbers. To track T-cell clones before and after primary and booster YFV17D yellow fever vaccination, bulk TCR alpha and beta repertoires were sequenced longitudinally. Two healthy male donors, one aged 18 to 30 and one aged 30 to 39 years, made up the cohort. Blood was collected at multiple timepoints before and after primary and secondary immunization, and bulk PBMC replicates and cell subsets were isolated. What the study reported, not specific to this receptor: Because abundant contaminating clonotypes from the bulk population could be contained in FACS-sorted repertoires, computational filtering was required. The secondary T-cell response was weaker than the primary response but faster, peaking on day 5 instead of day 15. Because only a couple of donors were included in the study, the extent to which the findings can be generalized is limited. After the booster, most of the clones that had expanded following primary vaccination were detected again (roughly 97% of CD4 and 85% to 90% of CD8), which suggests that memory was broadly maintained. A small fraction of clonotypes showed up in both the CD4 and CD8 compartments, probably as a result of convergent recombination.

The CDR3 covers 12 residues, taking in both the cysteine and the phenylalanine. CDR3 DNA is the only sequence kept; it has 36 bases, read in frame from the first base. V is clipped by 5 bases and J by 2 bases, and the sequence between their germline boundaries is 6 bases long. CDR1 and CDR2, per the germline V gene, are SGHTA and FQGNSA. Synthesis of TCR cDNA relied on 5'RACE template switching, a step that introduced a universal primer site along with unique molecular identifiers. Priming for cDNA synthesis came from both the TCR alpha and TCR beta constant segments. Library amplification involved two PCR steps, and the second step added sample barcodes and sequencing adapters. Libraries were sequenced on Illumina HiSeq 2500 (2x100 bp) or NovaSeq (2x150 bp). In the original analysis: MIGEC handled demultiplexing of reads and collapsing into UMI consensus sequences, while MiXCR performed V(D)J alignment. Using edgeR on replicate PBMC samples, clonotypes were called vaccine-responding if FDR was below 0.01 and the log2 fold change was above 5 up to day 15. Each bulk clonotype was labeled CD4 or CD8 based on which sequenced repertoire, CD4 or CD8, contained the clonotype at higher abundance. The raw public data were reprocessed by TCRdb itself: fastp quality trimming at Q25, MiXCR clonotype calling, in-frame beta chains only. Under each unique CDR3 protein, matching rows form one entry showing the most common genes and DNA. TCRdb's processing, not the authors', yielded these V and J calls. This sample lists 360,000 or so distinct CDR3 sequences; 11% were detected once. The ten top clones hold more than 15% of the sample.

The table lists this clonotype with many counts. Its antigen is unknown. Base qualities are missing; no much larger clone stands one base away. Read against the paper, the sample's treatment or condition label means: live attenuated yellow fever vaccine strain. At every blood-draw timepoint, two biological replicates of bulk PBMCs were collected. PBMCs were isolated from peripheral blood using a standard Ficoll-Paque protocol. RNA was extracted with TriZol from bulk PBMCs, CD4 and CD8 fractions, and dextramer-positive and dextramer-negative fractions. This TCR was recovered from a man aged 18 to 30 who received the YFV17D yellow fever vaccine. The sequence joins TRBV7-2 to TRBJ1-1; a tentative D match to TRBD1 spans 5 bases. This sample comprised PBMCs, obtained on the day of the first yellow fever vaccination. In nucleotide form, the sequence is TGTGCCAGCAGCAGGGACAACACTGAAGCTTTCTTT. This sequence encodes CASSRDNTEAFF.